One sample yielded the 27 T cell receptor beta chains listed below, sequenced in a study of cytomegalovirus exposure and HLA in healthy donors. This PCR relied on a set of 60 Vbeta primers and 13 Jbeta primers. The method was immunoSEQ multiplex PCR; TCRdb's version includes in-frame clones alone and lacks a portion of them. The repertoire holds approximately 100,000 clones, with around three quarters as singletons. Source material: PBMCs. All receptors come from a man aged 35 to 55 in good health and CMV-seropositive.

V is TRBV7-2 and J is TRBJ2-5; D perhaps matches TRBD1 (5 bases). Germline V gene sequence: CDR1 SGHTA, CDR2 FQGNSA. V was cut by 5 bases and J by 5 bases, with 15 bases left in between. This CDR3 is 14 amino acids long. CDR3: CASSPRAAEETQYF. The CDR3 DNA reads as TGTGCCAGCAGCCCCAGGGCGGCGGAGGAGACCCAGTACTTC.

The chain uses TRBV4-2 and TRBJ2-3, with 8 nucleotides matching TRBD2. Germline lookup yields CDR1 LGHNA and CDR2 YNFKEQ. This CDR3 has 15 residues. The J segment lost 6 bases and the V segment lost 0 bases, leaving 5 bases of the junction unmatched. Written as DNA, the CDR3 is TGTGCCAGCAGCCAAGACTCGGGGGGGCCGGATACGCAGTATTTT. Protein product: CASSQDSGGPDTQYF.

This clone was found a few times. The chain has TRBV6-5 and TRBJ2-1, with TRBD2 identical over 10 bases. V was pared by 0 bases and J by 4 bases, with 0 bases of the junction left unmatched. This CDR3 spans 15 amino acids. CDR1 and CDR2 (germline): MNHEY, SVGAGI. The CDR3 sequence is CASSYSTSGYNEQFF. CDR3 nucleotides: TGTGCCAGCAGTTACTCGACTAGCGGGTACAATGAGCAGTTCTTC.

The chain combines TRBV28 with TRBJ2-7, with 8 bases fitting TRBD2. This CDR3 has 13 residues. CDR1 and CDR2 (germline): MDHEN, SYDVKM. V dropped 6 bases and J dropped 1; count of bases not matched to a gene: 2. The CDR3 DNA reads TGTGCCAGCAGAAGCGGGGGATCCTACGAGCAGTACTTC. It encodes CASRSGGSYEQYF.

This chain uses TRBV2 with TRBJ2-5; TRBD1 might be the D (6 bases). The CDR3 has 12 amino acids. Germline V gene data show CDR1 as SNHLY and CDR2 as FYNNEI. V was pared by 7 bases and J by 2 bases, with 8 bases between. The CDR3 DNA sequence: TGTGCCAGCATGAGGGGGCAAGAGACCCAGTACTTC. The encoded protein is CASMRGQETQYF.

V is TRBV6-4 and J is TRBJ1-1, with D uncertain. Germline CDR1 reads MRHNA; CDR2 reads SNTAGT. V was trimmed by 4 bases and J by 6 bases, leaving 12 bases between them. CDR3 length: 13 residues. CDR3 sequence: CASSAQPYAEAFF. CDR3 nucleotides: TGTGCCAGCAGTGCACAGCCGTATGCTGAAGCTTTCTTT.

The chain combines TRBV5-1 with TRBJ1-6; the match to TRBD1 covers 7 bases. V was pared by 4 bases and J by 7 bases, with 8 bases of the junction left unmatched. CDR1 is SGHRS and CDR2 is YFSETQ in the germline V gene. The CDR3 is 15 residues long. Here the CDR3 reads CASSGTGVGNSPLHF. The CDR3 bases are TGCGCCAGCAGCGGCACAGGGGTCGGGAATTCACCCCTCCACTTT.

The chain links TRBV27 to TRBJ2-3; possible D gene TRBD2, 5 bases. The V end was cut by 6 bases, the J end by 2 bases, with 15 bases between. The germline V gene encodes CDR1 MNHEY and CDR2 SMNVEV (reference sequence). The CDR3 runs 15 residues. The CDR3 coding sequence is TGTGCCAGCAGACGGAGGCGACACCACACAGATACGCAGTATTTT. It encodes CASRRRRHHTDTQYF.

The chain uses TRBV7-6 and TRBJ2-2, with a tentative D call TRBD2 (6 bases). The CDR3 extends over 15 amino acids. The germline gives CDR1 SGHVS, CDR2 FNYEAQ. Trimming removed 2 bases from V and 0 bases from J, with 7 bases in between. CDR3 in DNA: TGTGCCAGCAGCTTAACTAGCTCGAACACCGGGGAGCTGTTTTTT. Protein product: CASSLTSSNTGELFF.

The chain joins TRBV5-1 to TRBJ1-4; weak D call: TRBD1 (6 bases). The CDR3 has 19 amino acids. The germline V and J ends were trimmed by 4 bases and 0 bases, with 22 bases remaining between them. Germline loops: CDR1 SGHRS, CDR2 YFSETQ. The CDR3, as DNA: TGCGCCAGCAGCGAAACCGGGACACAAAACGCTCCAACTAATGAAAAACTGTTTTTT. Its translation: CASSETGTQNAPTNEKLFF.

The chain couples TRBV9 to TRBJ1-5, with TRBD1 matching over 9 bases. V shed 3 bases and J 3 bases; nucleotides not matched to a gene: 7. The CDR3 contains 16 residues. Germline values: CDR1 SGDLS, CDR2 YYNGEE. CDR3 DNA: TGTGCCAGCAGCGCGACGGGGACAGGGTTCAATCAGCCCCAGCATTTT. Translating it yields CASSATGTGFNQPQHF.

The chain links TRBV21-1 to TRBJ2-7; TRBD2 is the table's D call, not checked against the DNA. TRBV21-1 is annotated as a pseudogene. This CDR3 is built from 13 residues. This chain's CDR3 is CASSKVKPYEQYF. CDR3 DNA sequence: TGTGCCAGCAGCAAAGTTAAGCCCTACGAGCAGTACTTC.

The chain recombines TRBV29-1 with TRBJ2-7, with D possibly TRBD2 on 5 matching bases. V lost 2 bases and J 6 bases, leaving 11 bases between the germline ends. Germline V lookup: CDR1 SQVTM, CDR2 ANQGSEA. The CDR3 contains 12 residues. The CDR3 nucleotides are TGCAGCGTTGAAACCCACCGGGGCGAGCAGTACTTC. Residues: CSVETHRGEQYF.

The chain is built from TRBV15 and TRBJ2-5; TRBD1 matches at 8 bases. Germline assignment: CDR1 LNHNV and CDR2 YYDKDF (reference sequence). This CDR3 comprises 15 residues. V was pared by 3 bases and J by 0 bases, with 3 bases of the junction left unmatched. The chain's CDR3 is CATSRDRAYQETQYF. The CDR3 DNA reads TGTGCCACCAGCAGGGACAGGGCTTACCAAGAGACCCAGTACTTC.

The chain couples TRBV7-2 to TRBJ1-2; possible D gene TRBD1, 5 bases. Trimming pared 4 bases from V and 8 bases from J, leaving 17 bases between. The CDR3 is 14 amino acids. CDR1 SGHTA and CDR2 FQGNSA come from the germline V gene. CDR3 region: CASSSNRILRGYTF. DNA for the CDR3: TGTGCCAGCAGCTCGAACAGGATATTGCGGGGCTACACCTTC.

This clone occurred a few times. V gene TRBV29-1 combines with J gene TRBJ1-2; D is unclear. Trimming took off 3 bases at V and 8 bases at J, with 10 bases between the two ends. The CDR3 spans 11 residues. The V gene's germline CDR1 is SQVTM and CDR2 ANQGSEA. As DNA, the CDR3 is TGCAGCGTTGACTCAGGTAGAGGCTACACCTTC. This gives the protein CSVDSGRGYTF.

This clone has only a few counts. The gene calls are TRBV7-2 and TRBJ1-2; the D gene is possibly TRBD1 (5 bases). The V gene's germline CDR1 is SGHTA and CDR2 FQGNSA. The CDR3 runs to 15 residues. V was pared by 5 bases and J by 0 bases, with 13 bases between. Written as DNA, the CDR3 is TGTGCCAGCAGCGAATCAGGGATAGCTAACTATGGCTACACCTTC. This gives the protein CASSESGIANYGYTF.

This clone was observed a single time. The chain carries TRBV5-6 and TRBJ2-2; possibly TRBD1 for D (6 bases). The CDR3 is made up of 15 amino acids. CDR1 is SGHDT, CDR2 YYEEEE, per germline. V was cut by 5 bases and J by 3 bases, with 14 bases left in between. In DNA, the CDR3 is TGTGCCAGCAGTTTAGACAGGTTGGACACCGGGGAGCTGTTTTTT. Its protein product is CASSLDRLDTGELFF.

This chain connects TRBV2 to TRBJ1-4, with TRBD1 matching 7 bases. Germline assignment: CDR1 SNHLY and CDR2 FYNNEI. There are 13 residues in the CDR3. The CDR3 sequence is CATVKGAEEKLFF. In DNA form, the CDR3 reads TGTGCAACGGTGAAGGGGGCAGAAGAAAAACTGTTTTTT.

This rearrangement joins TRBV4-3 to TRBJ2-3; 7 bases are a match to TRBD2. Germline V gene sequence: CDR1 LGHNA, CDR2 YSLEER. Trimming at V came to 0 bases and at J to 5 bases, leaving 11 bases not matched to a gene. The CDR3 totals 17 residues. The DNA of the CDR3 is TGCGCCAGCAGCCAAGAGGTGGCGGGGGTCGGCATAGATACGCAGTATTTT. This gives the protein CASSQEVAGVGIDTQYF.

V and J are TRBV6-6 and TRBJ1-5, with 7 bases lining up with TRBD1. From germline, CDR1 is MNHNY and CDR2 SVGAGI (reference sequence). V was clipped by 2 bases and J by 4 bases; unmatched bases: 5. This CDR3 spans 15 amino acids. For the CDR3, the DNA is TGTGCCAGCAGTTACCCCACAGGGGCAAATCAGCCCCAGCATTTT. Translated: CASSYPTGANQPQHF.

The chain joins TRBV19 to TRBJ2-7; D ambiguous. The CDR3 sequence is 15 residues long. Germline CDR1 LNHDA, CDR2 SQIVND (reference sequence). V lost 6 bases and J 0 bases, leaving 15 bases between the germline ends. CDR3 coding DNA: TGTGCCAGTAGGAAACAGCCGACGGACTCCTACGAGCAGTACTTC. Protein product: CASRKQPTDSYEQYF. Using reference TRBV19 and TRBJ2-7 for the parts outside the CDR3, the full variable domain is DGGITQSPKYLFRKEGQNVTLSCEQNLNHDAMYWYRQDPGQGLRLIYYSQIVNDFQKGDIAEGYSVSREKKESFPLTVTSAQKNPTAFYLCASRKQPTDSYEQYFGPGTRLTVT.

This clone was detected once. The chain couples TRBV5-6 to TRBJ1-5, with D possibly matching TRBD1 (6 bases). V was cut by 1 base and J by 3 bases, with 11 bases left in between. The germline V gene has CDR1 SGHDT and CDR2 YYEEEE. The CDR3 has 15 amino acids. Here the CDR3 reads CASSLSQGFNQPQHF. The DNA of the CDR3 is TGTGCCAGCAGCTTGTCCCAGGGGTTCAATCAGCCCCAGCATTTT. Variable domain in full (rest from reference TRBV5-6 and TRBJ1-5): DAGVTQSPTHLIKTRGQQVTLRCSPKSGHDTVSWYQQALGQGPQFIFQYYEEEERQRGNFPDRFSGHQFPNYSSELNVNALLLGDSALYLCASSLSQGFNQPQHFGDGTRLSIL.

V usage is TRBV5-1 and J usage is TRBJ2-7; tentatively, D is TRBD1 (6 bases). Trimming took off 4 bases at V and 6 bases at J, with 14 bases between the two ends. There are 13 residues in the CDR3. CDR1 SGHRS and CDR2 YFSETQ come from the germline V gene. The CDR3 here is CASSGRQVSEQYF. CDR3 coding DNA: TGCGCCAGCAGCGGACGACAGGTCTCCGAGCAGTACTTC.

This chain connects TRBV5-1 to TRBJ1-1; D is uncertain. CDR1 is SGHRS, CDR2 YFSETQ, per germline. Trimming took 1 base from V and 3 from J, leaving 10 bases between them. The CDR3 is 14 amino acids. CDR3 DNA sequence: TGCGCCAGCAGCTTGCGAGGGTCGCACACTGAAGCTTTCTTT. It codes for CASSLRGSHTEAFF.

The rearrangement links TRBV4-1 to TRBJ2-5, with D perhaps TRBD2 (6 bases). CDR3 length: 18 residues. Germline loops: CDR1 MGHRA, CDR2 YSYEKL. V lost 0 bases and J 7 bases, leaving 24 bases between the germline ends. In DNA form, the CDR3 reads TGCGCCAGCAGCCAAGAAGGCGTGAGGTGGAGGGGTAATGTGACCCAGTACTTC. Encoded protein: CASSQEGVRWRGNVTQYF.

This clone came up once. V gene TRBV5-4 combines with J gene TRBJ2-6, with 8 nucleotides matching TRBD1. V was pared by 5 bases and J by 2 bases, with 6 bases of the junction left unmatched. CDR3 size: 16 residues. CDR1 is SGHNT and CDR2 is YYREEE in the germline V gene (reference sequence). The CDR3 DNA is TGTGCCAGCAGTCCTCAGGGGGCGACTGGGGCCAACGTCCTGACTTTC. Protein sequence: CASSPQGATGANVLTF.